These T cell receptor beta chains were read from a single sample in a study of blood T cell repertoires in COVID-19. Sequencing used immunoSEQ multiplex PCR; TCRdb keeps in-frame clones, though not all of them. In the table there are 250,000 or so clones, about 91% of which are singletons. The sequencing input was PBMCs or T cells enriched from blood (not recorded which). All receptors derive from a middle-aged man who had been exposed to COVID-19. The CDR3 runs from the conserved cysteine through the conserved F or W. The D gene is left open where the match is weak. Where a row states a size, it is once, few, many or the class of an expanded clone; other rows omit it.

CSVDSRGSTEAFF	TGCAGCGTTGACTCCAGGGGTAGCACTGAAGCTTTCTTT	once	TRBJ1-1	-	TRBV29-1
CASFGDRGVDTQYF	TGTGCCAGCTTTGGGGACAGGGGAGTAGATACGCAGTATTTT	-	TRBJ2-3	TRBD1	TRBV2
CASSEGSVGNEQFF	TGTGCCAGCTCGGAGGGTTCGGTGGGCAATGAGCAGTTCTTC	-	TRBJ2-1	-	TRBV4-2
CASARGGYTDTQYF	TGTGCCAGCGCGAGAGGCGGATACACAGATACGCAGTATTTT	-	TRBJ2-3	-	TRBV2
CSVEDPRKSSGANVLTF	TGCAGCGTTGAAGATCCTAGGAAGAGCTCTGGGGCCAACGTCCTGACTTTC	-	TRBJ2-6	-	TRBV29-1
CASSRRAGPDTQYF	TGTGCCAGCAGCCGGAGGGCAGGGCCAGATACGCAGTATTTT	-	TRBJ2-3	-	TRBV7-2
CASSLTTSGRWYEQYF	TGTGCCAGCAGCTTAACGACTAGCGGGAGATGGTACGAGCAGTACTTC	-	TRBJ2-7	TRBD2	TRBV11-2
CAISEWSGFLTEAFF	TGTGCCATCAGTGAGTGGTCAGGCTTCCTCACTGAAGCTTTCTTT	-	TRBJ1-1	-	TRBV10-3
CASSLLTSGGETQYF	TGTGCCAGCAGCTTACTTACTAGCGGGGGAGAGACCCAGTACTTC	-	TRBJ2-5	TRBD2	TRBV7-8
CASRPRTLSSYEQYF	TGTGCCAGCAGACCCAGGACTCTCAGCTCCTACGAGCAGTACTTC	-	TRBJ2-7	-	TRBV27
CASSPLGTGEETQYF	TGTGCCAGCAGCCCCCTCGGGACAGGGGAAGAGACCCAGTACTTC	-	TRBJ2-5	TRBD1	TRBV7-8
CATSDLRPAGGLFF	TGTGCCACCAGTGATTTGCGCCCAGCGGGAGGTTTGTTCTTC	-	TRBJ2-1	TRBD2	TRBV24-1
CASSATGSQGYTF	TGCGCCAGCAGCGCAACAGGGTCTCAGGGCTACACCTTC	-	TRBJ1-2	-	TRBV4-1
CATSSLPGQGKYEQYF	TGTGCCACCAGTTCGCTTCCGGGACAGGGCAAGTACGAGCAGTACTTC	once	TRBJ2-7	TRBD1	TRBV15
CASKDRADTEAFF	TGTGCCAGTAAAGACAGGGCGGACACTGAAGCTTTCTTT	once	TRBJ1-1	TRBD1	TRBV19
CASRQGANTGELFF	TGTGCCAGCAGACAGGGGGCAAACACCGGGGAGCTGTTTTTT	once	TRBJ2-2	TRBD1	TRBV13